These 9 T cell receptor beta chains originate from one sample sequenced in a study of technical replicates of blood from a few donors. TCRdb's copy holds only in-frame clones and misses some; the assay was immunoSEQ multiplex PCR. The sample lists approximately 73,000 clones; roughly 91% were seen once. Sequenced: T cells isolated from PBMCs. All receptors derive from a human donor in good health.

The CDR3 spells CASSHRHDDTQYF. The CDR3 nucleotides read TGCGCCAGCAGCCACAGACATGACGATACGCAGTATTTT. The chain recombines TRBV4-1 with TRBJ2-3, with D uncertain. Trimming stripped 3 bases from V and 6 bases from J, with 10 bases between. CDR3 length: 13 amino acids. Per germline, CDR1 MGHRA and CDR2 YSYEKL.

This sequence joins TRBV14 and TRBJ2-7; D remains ambiguous. Trimming took 0 bases from V and 0 from J, leaving 18 bases between them. This CDR3 is built from 18 residues. Germline V gene data show CDR1 as SGHDN and CDR2 as FVKESK. The CDR3 protein is CASSQDSWSYEDSYEQYF. In DNA, the CDR3 is TGTGCCAGCAGCCAAGATTCGTGGAGCTATGAAGACTCCTACGAGCAGTACTTC.

The chain combines TRBV4-2 with TRBJ1-1; the D is unclear. This CDR3 spans 16 amino acids. Germline CDR1 LGHNA, CDR2 YNFKEQ. Trimming took 4 bases from V and 5 from J, leaving 20 bases between them. This CDR3 reads CASSPRFGIGETEAFF. The DNA for the CDR3 is TGTGCCAGCAGCCCGCGCTTCGGGATTGGTGAGACTGAAGCTTTCTTT.

This chain links TRBV13 with TRBJ2-7; D may be TRBD1 (5 bases). The CDR3 loop spans 13 amino acids. V gave up 5 bases and J gave up 4 bases, with 12 bases separating them. CDR1 PRHDT and CDR2 FYEKMQ come from the germline V gene (reference sequence). The CDR3, as DNA: TGTGCCAGCAGCCCCCAGACAGCATACGAGCAGTACTTC. This translates into CASSPQTAYEQYF.

This sequence joins TRBV7-3 and TRBJ2-5, with 7 bases identical to TRBD2. V lost 5 bases and J lost 4; bases outside the gene matches: 4. This CDR3 contains 13 residues. Germline CDR1 reads SGHTA; CDR2 reads FQGTGA. This CDR3 is CASSRGGSETQYF. The CDR3 region has the DNA TGTGCCAGCAGCCGGGGAGGGTCAGAGACCCAGTACTTC.

V and J are TRBV19 and TRBJ2-7; D may be TRBD2 (5 bases). Germline values: CDR1 LNHDA, CDR2 SQIVND (reference sequence). V shed 5 bases and J shed 0 bases, with 11 bases lying between them. The CDR3 consists of 14 residues. The CDR3 sequence is CASSQRSSSYEQYF. The CDR3 region has the DNA TGTGCCAGTAGTCAGCGGAGCAGCTCCTACGAGCAGTACTTC.

The chain carries TRBV5-5 and TRBJ2-7; TRBD1 agrees at 8 bases. The junction had 9 bases not matched to a gene; V was cut back by 0 bases and J by 4 bases. This CDR3 region has 16 residues. CDR1 is SGHKS, CDR2 YYEKEE, per germline (reference sequence). CDR3 bases: TGTGCCAGCAGCTTGGCCCCAGGGACAGGCCAGTACGAGCAGTACTTC. Translation: CASSLAPGTGQYEQYF.

This rearrangement joins TRBV29-1 to TRBJ1-1; the D gene is possibly TRBD1 (6 bases). The length of the CDR3 is 13 residues. CDR1 is SQVTM, CDR2 ANQGSEA, per germline. V lost 7 bases and J 6 bases, leaving 18 bases between the germline ends. CDR3 sequence reads: CSARSTGMAEAFF. CDR3 coding DNA: TGCAGCGCCCGATCAACAGGGATGGCTGAAGCTTTCTTT.

The table lists this clone with a count of one. CDR3 coding DNA: TGTGCCAGCAGTGACTCAGGACAGGGGGCAGGGAATGGCTACACCTTC. It translates to CASSDSGQGAGNGYTF. The rearrangement uses TRBV6-4 and TRBJ1-2, with 11 bases fitting TRBD1. CDR1 is MRHNA and CDR2 is SNTAGT in the germline V gene. J lost 6 bases, V lost 0 bases, and 6 bases had no gene match. The CDR3 length is 16 residues.